A selection of T cell receptor beta chains follows, all from one sample in a study of OX40 agonist ivuxolimab in advanced cancers. TCRdb keeps only in-frame clones here, not all; method: immunoSEQ multiplex PCR. Of over 80,000 clones listed, roughly nine tenths are singletons. The sample in question was CD4+ or CD8+ T cells sorted from blood, obtained in a trial of the OX40 agonist ivuxolimab. Source of these receptors: an adult with an advanced solid tumor such as melanoma, head and neck, liver or kidney cancer. CDR3s include the opening cysteine and the closing phenylalanine or tryptophan. A D gene is named only where the DNA matches it firmly. For some rows the clone size is stated as once, few or many, or as a class when expanded; others skip it.

CDR3nt	CDR3aa	v_gene	d_gene	j_gene	abundance
TGTGCCAGCAGTTACCAAACAGGGGGCGCATCTGAAGCTTTCTTT	CASSYQTGGASEAFF	TRBV6-6	TRBD1	TRBJ1-1	NA
TGTGCCAGTAGGCACTCCGGGACAGGGAATCAGCCCCAGCATTTT	CASRHSGTGNQPQHF	TRBV19	TRBD1	TRBJ1-5	NA
TGTGCCAGCAGCTCGACTAGCGGAGTATACAATGAGCAGTTCTTC	CASSSTSGVYNEQFF	TRBV7-2	TRBD2	TRBJ2-1	NA
TGTGCCAGCTCACCCAATGCCTTCTACGAGCAGTACTTC	CASSPNAFYEQYF	TRBV18	NA	TRBJ2-7	once
TGCGCCAGCAGCTTGGGGAGTGGCGGGGGATACTATGGCTACACCTTC	CASSLGSGGGYYGYTF	TRBV5-1	NA	TRBJ1-2	once
TGCGCCAGTCGCTTATCTTTCCCCTACGAGCAGTACTTC	CASRLSFPYEQYF	TRBV4-3	NA	TRBJ2-7	NA
TGTGCCAGCAAAGGAGGGGCTGGAGGTGATTCACCCCTCCACTTT	CASKGGAGGDSPLHF	TRBV7-2	NA	TRBJ1-6	NA
TGTGCCAGCAGCGGAACTAGCGGGGACCTGCATACGCAGTATTTT	CASSGTSGDLHTQYF	TRBV6-6	TRBD2	TRBJ2-3	NA
TGTGCCAGCAGCCTCCAAACAGGGGACTACTCTGGGGCCAACGTCCTGACTTTC	CASSLQTGDYSGANVLTF	TRBV9	NA	TRBJ2-6	NA
TGTGCCAGCCGGCGGGAGGGCACAGATACGCAGTATTTT	CASRREGTDTQYF	TRBV5-6	TRBD2	TRBJ2-3	NA
TGTGCCTGGAGTGTACTGATGGGGTTGGAGACCCAGTACTTC	CAWSVLMGLETQYF	TRBV30	NA	TRBJ2-5	NA
TGTGCCAGCAGGACTCAACAGGGGTTTTTGGGTGGCTACACCTTC	CASRTQQGFLGGYTF	TRBV2	TRBD1	TRBJ1-2	NA
TGCGCCAGCAGCCAAGGGGAGCGCTACTCCGAGCAGTACTTC	CASSQGERYSEQYF	TRBV4-1	NA	TRBJ2-7	NA
TGCGCCAGCAGCCCCCGCGCGGGGACCCAAGAGACCCAGTACTTC	CASSPRAGTQETQYF	TRBV5-1	NA	TRBJ2-5	once
TGTGCCTGCTCGGCCGGCGGCTTGGGGACGCAGTATTTT	CACSAGGLGTQYF	TRBV30	NA	TRBJ2-3	NA
TGTGCCTGGAGCGAATGGGGCGATGAGCAGTTCTTC	CAWSEWGDEQFF	TRBV30	NA	TRBJ2-1	NA
TGCGCCAGCAGCCGCGCAGGGCGGGGGGCCTCGGATGAGCAGTTCTTC	CASSRAGRGASDEQFF	TRBV4-1	TRBD2	TRBJ2-1	NA
TGCGCCAGCAGCCCAATAGCGGGGGGGAACAATGAGCAGTTCTTC	CASSPIAGGNNEQFF	TRBV5-1	TRBD2	TRBJ2-1	NA
TGTGCCAGCAGTGGACAGGCCTCCGAGCAGTACTTC	CASSGQASEQYF	TRBV2	NA	TRBJ2-7	NA
TGTGCCAGCAGCCAAGACATGGGTTCTGAGCAGTTCTTC	CASSQDMGSEQFF	TRBV4-2	NA	TRBJ2-1	once
TGTGCCATCAGTGAGTTAGCGACAGGGAAGTCCGAGACCCAGTACTTC	CAISELATGKSETQYF	TRBV10-3	TRBD1	TRBJ2-5	NA
TGTGCCAGCAGCCCACGGGGACTGGGTCGGAATGAGCAGTTCTTC	CASSPRGLGRNEQFF	TRBV7-3	NA	TRBJ2-1	few
TGTGCCAGCAGACCCCAGCCCCAGCATTTT	CASRPQPQHF	TRBV7-9	NA	TRBJ1-5	NA
TGCAGCGCCTGGACAGGGGTGAGCAATCAGCCCCAGCATTTT	CSAWTGVSNQPQHF	TRBV29-1	TRBD1	TRBJ1-5	NA